This T cell receptor (beta chain) was recovered during a study of cytomegalovirus exposure and HLA in healthy donors. About the research overall: Caucasian-associated ancestry cluster membership applied to less than 85% of 398 genotyped donors. Regarding the study as a whole: In a later analysis, TCR association rates varied by HLA locus: DRB1 most, HLA-C fewest. The authors confirmed in vitro that three CMV-associated chains were specific for CMV antigens.

A remark on this clone: Antigen unknown.

Though nominally healthy at sampling, donors likely had unrecorded immune exposures. The PCR made use of 60 Vbeta and 13 Jbeta primers. Libraries were prepared by immunoSEQ multiplex PCR; TCRdb keeps only in-frame clonotypes and omits some of them. The table counts some 120,000 clones; less than 3.5% lies in the top ten. J lost 6 bases, V lost 0 bases, and 6 bases had no gene match. The CDR3 runs to 16 residues. Germline loops: CDR1 SGDLS, CDR2 YYNGEE. Sequenced sample: PBMCs. The TCR originated in a man aged 25 to 40 in good health and CMV-seronegative. V gene TRBV9 combines with J gene TRBJ2-1; 10 positions match TRBD2. In DNA, the CDR3 is TGTGCCAGCAGCGTAGCTAGCGGGAGAGGGGCCAATGAGCAGTTCTTC. This sequence encodes CASSVASGRGANEQFF.